The 27 T cell receptor beta chains below come from one sample, sequenced in a study of identical twins. MiXCR, applied by TCRdb to the 5' RACE reads, yields one record per CDR3 protein. The data contain about 500,000 distinct CDR3 sequences, around 15% of them singletons. The sample was also linked to a second study, of yellow fever vaccine responses in identical twins.

Material for sequencing was CD4+ T cells sorted from blood. All receptors derive from a woman younger than 30 in good health.

The rearrangement links TRBV10-3 to TRBJ2-1, with 11 bases aligning to TRBD1. With 2 bases clipped from V and 7 bases from J, the junction kept 4 bases outside the gene matches. The CDR3 sequence is 15 residues long. From germline, CDR1 is ENHRY and CDR2 SYGVKD. The chain's CDR3 is CAISEGQGAMNEQFF. The CDR3 DNA reads as TGTGCCATCAGTGAGGGACAGGGGGCAATGAATGAGCAGTTCTTC.

In the case of this clonotype: This may be a read error: a much more frequent sequence differs by one nucleotide. This chain connects TRBV4-1 to TRBJ2-7, with D perhaps being TRBD1 or TRBD2 (5 bases each). The CDR3 is 17 amino acids. With 2 bases removed from V and 2 bases from J, the gap between germline ends came to 19 bases. Germline CDR1 is MGHRA and CDR2 is YSYEKL. This CDR3 reads CASSQIAGAGYPYEQYF. The DNA for the CDR3 is TGCGCCAGCAGCCAAATCGCCGGGGCAGGTTATCCCTACGAGCAGTACTTC.

This rearrangement joins TRBV5-1 to TRBJ1-1, with unresolved D. The CDR3 is 15 residues long. CDR1 and CDR2 from the germline V gene are SGHRS and YFSETQ. Trimming cost V 4 bases and J 4 bases, with 17 bases left between them. CDR3 sequence reads: CASSQVMGWSTEAFF. The CDR3 nucleotides are TGCGCCAGCAGCCAAGTAATGGGTTGGAGCACTGAAGCTTTCTTT.

This clonotype was recorded at least ten times. The chain has TRBV5-1 and TRBJ2-1; 10 positions match TRBD2. J lost 6 bases, V lost 4 bases, and 7 bases had no gene match. The V gene's germline CDR1 is SGHRS and CDR2 YFSETQ. The CDR3 extends over 15 amino acids. The CDR3 loop is CASSPAGGPSNEQFF. CDR3 DNA: TGCGCCAGCAGCCCAGCGGGGGGGCCTAGCAATGAGCAGTTCTTC.

This clonotype was counted only a few times. The V and J genes are TRBV30 and TRBJ1-1; D unclear. Germline values: CDR1 GTSNPN, CDR2 SVGIG (reference sequence). V was clipped by 1 base and J by 3 bases, with 9 bases between them. The CDR3 is made up of 13 amino acids. CDR3 amino acids: CAWSDGVDTEAFF. The CDR3 DNA is TGTGCCTGGAGTGACGGGGTTGACACTGAAGCTTTCTTT.

This clonotype was observed many times. The chain joins TRBV12-3 or TRBV12-4 to TRBJ2-5; 7 bases are a match to TRBD1. Trimming took 8 bases from V and 5 from J; bases not matched to a gene: 8. The CDR3 runs to 13 residues. The CDR3 spells CASGVRTGETQYF. The CDR3 bases are TGTGCCAGCGGGGTTAGGACAGGCGAGACCCAGTACTTC.

This clonotype turned up a few times. The chain carries TRBV6-1 and TRBJ2-4, with D possibly TRBD1 on 6 matching bases. The CDR3 is 13 amino acids. Germline-derived CDR1 and CDR2 are MNHNS and SASEGT. The germline V and J ends were trimmed by 6 bases and 7 bases, with 13 bases remaining between them. CDR3 sequence: CASRQAQGNIQYF. The CDR3 nucleotides are TGTGCCAGCAGACAGGCGCAGGGGAACATTCAGTACTTC.

This rearrangement joins TRBV20-1 to TRBJ2-7; the match to TRBD2 covers 8 bases. The CDR3 extends over 12 amino acids. Germline assignment: CDR1 DFQATT and CDR2 SNEGSKA (reference sequence). This CDR3 reads CGIAGSSYEQYF. CDR3 coding DNA: TGCGGGATAGCGGGAAGCTCCTACGAGCAGTACTTC.

The chain is built from TRBV5-1 and TRBJ2-1; weak D call: TRBD1 (6 bases). The CDR3 length is 16 residues. CDR1 and CDR2 (germline): SGHRS, YFSETQ. V lost 3 bases and J lost 1, with 14 bases in between. The CDR3 sequence: CASSSHGGASYNEQFF. The CDR3 DNA reads as TGCGCCAGCAGCTCGCATGGGGGCGCATCCTACAATGAGCAGTTCTTC.

This chain joins TRBV20-1 and TRBJ2-7; D gene uncertain. V shed 0 bases and J shed 4 bases, with 7 bases lying between them. The CDR3 has 12 amino acids. Germline V lookup: CDR1 DFQATT, CDR2 SNEGSKA (reference sequence). The CDR3 sequence is CSARDLLYEQYF. The CDR3 DNA follows: TGCAGTGCTAGAGATCTTCTATACGAGCAGTACTTC.

The chain couples TRBV3-1 to TRBJ2-1; 10 nucleotides match TRBD2. The CDR3 is made up of 16 amino acids. In germline, CDR1 is LGHDT, CDR2 YNNKEL (reference sequence). V was clipped by 0 bases and J by 10 bases; unmatched bases: 9. DNA for the CDR3: TGTGCCAGCAGCCAAGAGGGGAGCGGGGGGGTAGGAGAGCAGTTCTTC. Its translation: CASSQEGSGGVGEQFF.

This clonotype was picked up a small number of times. The gene calls are TRBV19 and TRBJ2-5; D gene unclear. The germline CDR1 and CDR2 sequences are LNHDA and SQIVND (reference sequence). The CDR3 totals 13 residues. V was shortened by 3 bases and J by 5 bases, with 10 bases between the two germline ends. CDR3 in DNA: TGTGCCAGTAGTATTCGGTCAATCGAGACCCAGTACTTC. It codes for CASSIRSIETQYF.

The table lists this clonotype with a few counts. The chain employs TRBV4-1 and TRBJ2-7; 9 positions agree with TRBD2. Trimming cost V 3 bases and J 2 bases; bases outside gene matches: 14. Germline V CDR1 and CDR2: MGHRA, YSYEKL. The CDR3 contains 18 residues. The chain's CDR3 is CASSQGYSSGTIAYEQYF. The CDR3 nucleotides are TGCGCCAGCAGCCAGGGATATTCTAGCGGGACAATCGCCTACGAGCAGTACTTC.

This clonotype was counted at least ten times. The chain joins TRBV15 to TRBJ2-2, with D possibly being TRBD2 (6 bases). Germline CDR1 and CDR2: LNHNV and YYDKDF (reference sequence). Trimming shortened V by 0 bases and J by 0 bases, and 14 bases separated the two germline ends. The CDR3 is 18 amino acids. This chain's CDR3 is CATSRDSLASSNTGELFF. The CDR3 nucleotides are TGTGCCACCAGCAGAGATTCACTAGCTTCCTCGAACACCGGGGAGCTGTTTTTT. Full variable domain (missing parts from reference TRBV15 and TRBJ2-2): DAMVIQNPRYQVTQFGKPVTLSCSQTLNHNVMYWYQQKSSQAPKLLFHYYDKDFNNEADTPDNFQSRRPNTSFCFLDIRSPGLGDTAMYLCATSRDSLASSNTGELFFGEGSRLTVL.

This clonotype was seen more than once but under ten times. The DNA of the CDR3 is TGCAGTGCTAGAGACTACAGGACTTTCTCCTACGAGCAGTACTTC. Protein sequence: CSARDYRTFSYEQYF. This chain connects TRBV20-1 to TRBJ2-7; D possibly uses TRBD1 or TRBD2 (5 bases each). CDR1 DFQATT and CDR2 SNEGSKA come from the germline V gene (reference sequence). This CDR3 is 15 amino acids long. V shed 0 bases and J shed 0 bases, with 12 bases lying between them.

This clonotype was counted ten times or more. The chain couples TRBV6-4 to TRBJ2-1; no firm D call. The CDR3 runs to 15 residues. The V and J ends lost 4 bases and 8 bases respectively, with 18 bases between them. Looked up from germline, CDR1 is MRHNA and CDR2 is SNTAGT. CDR3 region: CASSGSVGSKDEQFF. The CDR3 DNA follows: TGTGCCAGCAGTGGGTCCGTGGGTAGTAAGGATGAGCAGTTCTTC.

This clonotype was recorded at least ten times. J is TRBJ2-3 and V is TRBV10-3, with a weak D call TRBD2 (5 bases). The V gene's germline CDR1 is ENHRY and CDR2 SYGVKD. The CDR3 consists of 14 residues. Trimming took 3 bases from V and 2 from J, leaving 9 bases between them. As DNA, the CDR3 is TGTGCCATCAGTGAATGGCGGGCCACAGATACGCAGTATTTT. Its protein product is CAISEWRATDTQYF.

The chain uses TRBV30 and TRBJ1-1; D unclear. V lost 4 bases, J lost 7 bases, and 7 bases lay in between. There are 10 residues in the CDR3. Germline loops: CDR1 GTSNPN, CDR2 SVGIG (reference sequence). The CDR3 bases are TGTGCCTGGAAGTTTCGTGAAGCTTTCTTT. Protein: CAWKFREAFF.

The table lists this clonotype with many counts. V is TRBV4-3 and J is TRBJ2-5; D possibly corresponds to TRBD2 (6 bases). The CDR3 runs to 13 residues. V was pared by 2 bases and J by 5 bases, with 9 bases between. Germline V gene sequence: CDR1 LGHNA, CDR2 YSLEER. The CDR3, as DNA: TGCGCCAGCAGCCAAACTAGCTGGGAGACCCAGTACTTC. Translating gives CASSQTSWETQYF.

Only a few counts were recorded for this clonotype. The V gene is TRBV20-1, the J gene TRBJ1-5; D gene unclear. This CDR3 has 12 amino acids. Germline CDR1 DFQATT, CDR2 SNEGSKA (reference sequence). V was pared by 0 bases and J by 1 base, with 1 base between. For the CDR3, the DNA is TGCAGTGCTAGAGACAGCAATCAGCCCCAGCATTTT. Amino acids: CSARDSNQPQHF.

The chain combines TRBV11-2 with TRBJ2-1; D unclear. V shed 2 bases and J shed 7 bases, with 6 bases lying between them. Looked up from germline, CDR1 is SGHAT and CDR2 is FQNNGV. The CDR3 has 12 residues. The CDR3 bases are TGTGCCAGCAGCTTAACCCAGAATGAGCAGTTCTTC. Encoded protein: CASSLTQNEQFF.

This clonotype was recorded many times. The rearrangement uses TRBV7-2 and TRBJ2-3; D ambiguous. Germline lookup yields CDR1 SGHTA and CDR2 FQGNSA. Trimming cost V 1 base and J 10 bases, with 12 bases left between them. The CDR3 has 13 amino acids. The CDR3 DNA is TGTGCCAGCAGCTTAGAGGATCCGAGCGCGCAGTATTTT. Its protein is CASSLEDPSAQYF.

This clonotype was seen a handful of times. The J gene is TRBJ2-7, the V gene TRBV7-2; 10 nucleotides agree with TRBD2. J gave up 6 bases and V 5 bases, and 13 bases lay outside the gene matches. Germline-derived CDR1 and CDR2 are SGHTA and FQGNSA. This CDR3 is built from 16 residues. The CDR3 DNA sequence: TGTGCCAGCAGCAGCTTAGCGGGGGGCGTCTGGGGCGAGCAGTACTTC. Residues: CASSSLAGGVWGEQYF.

This chain joins TRBV5-1 and TRBJ2-3; D is unresolved. Trimming cost V 5 bases and J 0 bases, with 13 bases left between them. Germline V gene lookup returns CDR1 SGHRS and CDR2 YFSETQ. The CDR3 has 15 residues. CDR3 loop: CASRWGLDSTDTQYF. As DNA, the CDR3 is TGCGCCAGCAGATGGGGATTGGATAGCACAGATACGCAGTATTTT.

This chain joins TRBV20-1 and TRBJ2-5; D not certain. The CDR3 contains 12 residues. From germline, CDR1 is DFQATT and CDR2 SNEGSKA (reference sequence). V was trimmed by 5 bases and J by 2 bases, leaving 9 bases between them. The CDR3 loop is CSAPGRQETQYF. CDR3 sequence (DNA): TGCAGTGCTCCAGGCCGTCAAGAGACCCAGTACTTC.

This clonotype was observed a few times. The J gene is TRBJ2-7, the V gene TRBV20-1, with 11 positions matching TRBD2. The germline V gene encodes CDR1 DFQATT and CDR2 SNEGSKA (reference sequence). The CDR3 contains 15 residues. The trim removed 0 bases at V and 9 bases at J, leaving 10 bases unmatched. The CDR3 reads CSARDNSGRAHGQYF. The CDR3, as DNA: TGCAGTGCTAGAGATAATAGCGGGAGGGCCCATGGGCAGTACTTC.

This clonotype was seen at least ten times. The chain combines TRBV29-1 with TRBJ2-5, with D tentatively TRBD1 (6 bases). V lost 6 bases, J lost 4 bases, and 12 bases lay in between. CDR1 is SQVTM and CDR2 is ANQGSEA in the germline V gene. This CDR3 comprises 12 residues. The CDR3: CSVRGGLETQYF. The CDR3 DNA reads as TGCAGCGTCAGAGGGGGTTTAGAGACCCAGTACTTC.